Sequencing of this T cell receptor (beta chain) was carried out in a study of identical twins (dated by TCRdb to about 2016). Background on the whole study: TCR alpha and beta repertoires from monozygotic twins, unrelated adults of various ages and cord blood were deep-sequenced to test whether fetal clonotypes persist. To rule out contamination, replicate twin experiments were performed at different times with different library preparation protocols.

This clonotype was observed a few times. There is no known antigen for this receptor. No per-base quality is available; no much larger clone lies one base away. Compared with germline, V lacks 4 bases and J lacks 5 bases; bases without a gene match: 6. The germline V gene yields MGHDK for CDR1 and SYGVNS for CDR2. Counted from cysteine to phenylalanine, this CDR3 has 14 amino acids. CDR3 DNA only is kept here, 42 bases in frame from base 1. Overall results and qualifications from the work: Zero-insertion analyses could be partly confounded by invariant T cells such as MAIT and iNKT, although diverse VJ usage argued against such confounding for most clonotypes. In beta out-of-frame sequences, excess twin sharing was weaker, because having fewer shared sequences lowered the signal-to-noise ratio. Fewer insertions were carried by abundant cord blood beta clonotypes; a weaker similar trend was observed in young adult naive repertoires, while no such trend was observed in memory repertoires. In monozygotic twins, recombination models systematically underestimated out-of-frame TCR alpha sharing, but the models matched the sharing seen between unrelated individuals. Because the same donors could not be followed over many years, conclusions were based on cross-sectional statistical analysis. Compared with coincidental sharing between unrelated individuals, out-of-frame TCR alpha sequences shared between twins showed an excess of sequences with low generation probability.

The protocol used for the library was 5' RACE. Sequenced using an Illumina HiSeq 2000. Template switching added a universal primer binding site, and the final cDNA carried a unique molecular identifier that allowed TCR cDNA molecules to be counted accurately. Specific primers in the conserved constant-segment region were used to synthesize first-strand cDNA for TCR alpha and beta chains. To control for contamination, each cDNA library was double barcoded with a SMART-Mk sample barcode plus Illumina barcodes. TruSeq adapter sequences and Illumina sample barcodes were added in two successive PCR steps. The Illumina HiSeq platform was used with custom primers to sequence TCR alpha and beta cDNA libraries. The published analysis was carried out like this. MiGEC processed the raw reads to extract unique molecular identifiers, while MiXCR was used to determine the CDR3 positions. Recombination models were inferred per individual with the repgenHMM and IGoR tools using an EM algorithm. The tcR package in R was used for shared clonotype analysis, with sharing normalized by the product of cloneset sizes. Out-of-frame nonproductive sequences were analyzed to study raw recombination free of thymic and clonal selection effects. TCRdb reprocessing: public reads trimmed at Q25 with fastp, clones called with MiXCR, in-frame beta chains kept. When rows share a CDR3 protein, they turn into one entry using the most common DNA and genes. For this entry, the V and J calls and clone size follow TCRdb and not the study's own pipeline. The sample has about 920,000 distinct CDR3 sequences on record, 9% to 15% of them singletons. The ten most abundant clones make up roughly 1.5% of the sample.

All donors were healthy Caucasians. The twin cohort consisted of three pairs of female monozygotic twins, all aged roughly 18 to 29 years. The RNA used for TCR libraries was isolated from peripheral blood mononuclear cells. Another study also made use of these data, one on yellow fever vaccine responses in identical twins. The second source states: The authors reported that the T cell response to vaccination in identical twins appeared partly convergent and partly personalized. In the study, vaccine-responding T cell clones were precisely tracked in identical twins.

The sequence is built from TRBV25-1 and TRBJ2-5, and 8 junction bases match TRBD1. This clonotype was sampled from a woman in her late teens or twenties in good health. The sequencing sample was made of PBMCs. The CDR3 reads CASSGTGNLETQYF. Here is the DNA: TGTGCCAGCAGTGGGACAGGGAATTTGGAGACCCAGTACTTC.